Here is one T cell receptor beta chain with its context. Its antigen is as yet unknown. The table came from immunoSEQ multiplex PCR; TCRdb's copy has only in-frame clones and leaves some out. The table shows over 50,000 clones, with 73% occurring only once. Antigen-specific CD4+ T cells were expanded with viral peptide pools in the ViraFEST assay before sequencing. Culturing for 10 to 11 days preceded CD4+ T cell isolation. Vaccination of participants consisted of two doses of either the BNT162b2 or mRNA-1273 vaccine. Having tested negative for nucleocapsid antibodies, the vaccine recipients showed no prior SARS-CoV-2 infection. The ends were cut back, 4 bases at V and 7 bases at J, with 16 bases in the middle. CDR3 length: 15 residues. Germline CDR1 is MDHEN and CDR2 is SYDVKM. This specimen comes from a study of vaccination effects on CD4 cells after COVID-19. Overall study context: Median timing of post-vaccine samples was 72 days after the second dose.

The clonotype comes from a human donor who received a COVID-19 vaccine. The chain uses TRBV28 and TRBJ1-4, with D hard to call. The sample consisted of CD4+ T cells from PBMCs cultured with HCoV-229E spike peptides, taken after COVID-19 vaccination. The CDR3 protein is CASSSPGTRGEKLFF. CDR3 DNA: TGTGCCAGCAGTTCGCCGGGAACAAGAGGTGAAAAACTGTTTTTT.